This T cell receptor beta chain was recovered during a study of control samples from healthy donors and cancer patients. Method: immunoSEQ multiplex PCR; TCRdb's copy keeps in-frame clones and lacks some. Of fewer than 200,000 clones in the sample, 70% to 90% were seen once. The length of the CDR3 is 16 residues. From germline, CDR1 is SGHRS and CDR2 YFSETQ. Trimming cost V 0 bases and J 6 bases, with 18 bases left between them. Sample: blood. The sequence was obtained from a man aged 25 to 40 in good health. The rearrangement links TRBV5-1 to TRBJ2-5, with D tentatively TRBD2 (5 bases). The CDR3, as DNA: TGCGCCAGCAGCTTGGAATACAATCTAGCTCGCCAGACCCAGTACTTC. This translates into CASSLEYNLARQTQYF.